The source of this TCR beta chain is a study of graft-versus-host responses after intestinal transplantation. In the study overall: Recipients got multivisceral, liver-intestinal, or isolated intestinal transplants. For around 3 years after anti-thymocyte globulin induction, all recipients took tacrolimus and steroids.

Whole-study findings and limits: Allograft clonal ratios (graft-versus-host to host-versus-graft) were high in patients who had graft-donor T cell macrochimerism. Early post-transplant HvG declines tracked with peak circulating GvH clone levels.

Generated by immunoSEQ multiplex PCR, the TCRdb table keeps only in-frame clones and is missing some. The sample yields about 82,000 clones, 91% seen once. V dropped 6 bases and J dropped 8 bases, with 17 bases sitting between them. Germline CDR1 reads SGHDT; CDR2 reads YYEEEE. The CDR3 covers 13 residues. This clone was picked up a small number of times. Its specificity is not known. The chain couples TRBV5-6 to TRBJ1-2, with a weak D call TRBD1 (6 bases). The receptor was derived from a human donor who received an intestinal transplant. The input for sequencing was unstimulated CD4+ T cells sorted from spleen or lymph node cells, taken before intestinal transplant. The CDR3 is CASIYSRGGGYTF. CDR3 sequence (DNA): TGTGCCAGCATCTATTCCAGGGGCGGGGGCTACACCTTC.